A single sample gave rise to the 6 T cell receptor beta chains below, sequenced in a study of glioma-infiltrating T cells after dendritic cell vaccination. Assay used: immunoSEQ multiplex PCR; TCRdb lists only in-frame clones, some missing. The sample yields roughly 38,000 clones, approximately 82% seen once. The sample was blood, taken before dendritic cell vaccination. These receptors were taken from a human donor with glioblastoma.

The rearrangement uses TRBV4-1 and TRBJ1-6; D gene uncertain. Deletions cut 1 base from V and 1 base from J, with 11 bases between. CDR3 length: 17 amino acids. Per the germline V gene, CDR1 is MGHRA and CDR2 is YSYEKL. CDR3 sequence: CASSQAGSRSYNSPLHF. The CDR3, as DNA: TGCGCCAGCAGCCAAGCCGGTTCTCGTTCCTATAATTCACCCCTCCACTTT.

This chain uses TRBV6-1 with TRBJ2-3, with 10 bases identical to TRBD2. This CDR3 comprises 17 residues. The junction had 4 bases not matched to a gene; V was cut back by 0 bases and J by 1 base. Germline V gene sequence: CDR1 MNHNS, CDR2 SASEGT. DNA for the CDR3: TGTGCCAGCAGTGAAGCCTCCACTAGCGGGGGCACAGATACGCAGTATTTT. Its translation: CASSEASTSGGTDTQYF.

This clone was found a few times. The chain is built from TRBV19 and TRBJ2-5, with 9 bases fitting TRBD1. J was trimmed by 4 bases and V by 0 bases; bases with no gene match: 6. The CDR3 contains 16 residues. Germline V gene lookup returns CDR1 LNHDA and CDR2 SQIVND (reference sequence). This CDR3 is CASSIELQGAGETQYF. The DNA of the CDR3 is TGTGCCAGTAGTATAGAGCTACAGGGGGCCGGAGAGACCCAGTACTTC. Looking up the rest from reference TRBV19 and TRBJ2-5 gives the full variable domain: DGGITQSPKYLFRKEGQNVTLSCEQNLNHDAMYWYRQDPGQGLRLIYYSQIVNDFQKGDIAEGYSVSREKKESFPLTVTSAQKNPTAFYLCASSIELQGAGETQYFGPGTRLLVL.

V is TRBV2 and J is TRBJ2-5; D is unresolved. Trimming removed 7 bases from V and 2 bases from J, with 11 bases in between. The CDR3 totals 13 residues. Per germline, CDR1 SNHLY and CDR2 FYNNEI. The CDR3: CASNYLGQETQYF. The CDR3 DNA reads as TGTGCCAGCAATTACCTAGGTCAAGAGACCCAGTACTTC.

The CDR3 sequence: CASSQWGSTEVNYGYTF. CDR3 coding DNA: TGCGCCAGCAGCCAGTGGGGTTCGACAGAAGTTAACTATGGCTACACCTTC. V is TRBV4-1 and J is TRBJ1-2, with D maybe TRBD1 (5 bases). Per germline, CDR1 MGHRA and CDR2 YSYEKL. V lost 3 bases and J lost 1, with 18 bases in between. The CDR3 has 17 residues.

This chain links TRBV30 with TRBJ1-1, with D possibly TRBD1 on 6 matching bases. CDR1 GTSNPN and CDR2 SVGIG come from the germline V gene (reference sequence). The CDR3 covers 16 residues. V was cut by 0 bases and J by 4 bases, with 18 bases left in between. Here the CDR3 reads CAWSVGGGPGGTEAFF. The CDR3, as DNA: TGTGCCTGGAGTGTAGGGGGAGGGCCGGGGGGCACTGAAGCTTTCTTT.